The sequence of this T cell receptor beta chain was determined in a study of blood T cell repertoires in COVID-19. The data were produced by immunoSEQ multiplex PCR, yet TCRdb's version contains in-frame clones alone and is incomplete. The sample includes roughly 350,000 clones, 85% to 90% of them seen just once. There are 16 residues in the CDR3. Trimming cost V 1 base and J 4 bases; bases outside gene matches: 9. Germline values: CDR1 SGHTA, CDR2 FQGNSA. The receptor comes from a woman aged 45 to 65 with COVID-19, enrolled during active disease. The genes are TRBV7-2 and TRBJ1-2, with 7 nucleotides matching TRBD1. The sequencing sample was made of peripheral blood. The CDR3 is CASSLVSRGVGYGYTF. The CDR3 DNA follows: TGTGCCAGCAGCTTAGTTTCCAGGGGGGTCGGCTATGGCTACACCTTC.